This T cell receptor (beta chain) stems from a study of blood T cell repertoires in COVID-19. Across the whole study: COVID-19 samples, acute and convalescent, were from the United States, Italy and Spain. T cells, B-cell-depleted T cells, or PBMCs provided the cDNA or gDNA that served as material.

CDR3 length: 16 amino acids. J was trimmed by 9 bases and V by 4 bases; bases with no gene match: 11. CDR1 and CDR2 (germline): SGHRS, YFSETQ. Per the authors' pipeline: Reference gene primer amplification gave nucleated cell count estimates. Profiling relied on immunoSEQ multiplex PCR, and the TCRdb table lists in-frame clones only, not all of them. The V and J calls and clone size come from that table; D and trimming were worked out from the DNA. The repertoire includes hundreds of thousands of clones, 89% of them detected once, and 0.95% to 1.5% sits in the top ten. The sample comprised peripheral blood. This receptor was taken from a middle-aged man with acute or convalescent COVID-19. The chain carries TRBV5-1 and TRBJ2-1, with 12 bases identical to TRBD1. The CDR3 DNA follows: TGCGCCAGCAGCGACCAAGCCGGGACAGGGGGCTCTGAGCAGTTCTTC. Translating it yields CASSDQAGTGGSEQFF.